The clone carrying this T cell receptor (beta chain) was found a few times. Authors' analysis steps: Nucleated cell counts were estimated from reference gene primer amplification. Sequencing used immunoSEQ multiplex PCR; TCRdb keeps in-frame clones, though not all of them. From that table come the V and J calls and clone size; the DNA was used to work out D and trimming. Altogether roughly 53,000 clones are present, just over 85% being singletons, with the ten largest covering 25% to 30%. Germline V lookup: CDR1 SGDLS, CDR2 YYNGEE. After removal of 4 bases from V and 4 bases from J, the junction contained 5 bases not matched to a gene. CDR3 length: 14 residues. The sample originates from a study of blood T cell repertoires in COVID-19. Overall study context: The origin of the acute and convalescent COVID-19 samples was the United States, Italy and Spain. Sources were T cells, B-cell-depleted T cells, or PBMCs; the material itself was cDNA or gDNA.

V usage is TRBV9 and J usage is TRBJ2-3, with TRBD1 matching 8 bases. Sequencing input: peripheral blood. The sequence was obtained from a human donor in a cohort sampled during active COVID-19. This CDR3 reads CASSYPDRADTQYF. The CDR3 nucleotides are TGTGCCAGCAGCTACCCGGACAGGGCAGATACGCAGTATTTT.